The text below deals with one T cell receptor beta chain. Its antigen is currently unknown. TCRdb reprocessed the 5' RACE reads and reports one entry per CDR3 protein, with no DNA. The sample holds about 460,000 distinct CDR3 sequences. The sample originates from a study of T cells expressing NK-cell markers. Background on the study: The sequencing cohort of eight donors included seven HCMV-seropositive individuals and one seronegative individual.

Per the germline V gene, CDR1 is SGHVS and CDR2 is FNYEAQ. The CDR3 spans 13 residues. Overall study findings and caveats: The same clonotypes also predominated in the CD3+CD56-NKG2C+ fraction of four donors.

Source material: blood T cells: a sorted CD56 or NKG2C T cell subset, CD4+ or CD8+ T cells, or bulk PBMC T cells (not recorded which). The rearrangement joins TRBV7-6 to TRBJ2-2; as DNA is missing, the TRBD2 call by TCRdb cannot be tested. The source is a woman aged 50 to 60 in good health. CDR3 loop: CASSSRAAGELFF.